This TCR beta chain was sequenced in a study of shared clonotypes between healthy human individuals. Cells designated naive CD8 were CD45RO-negative and were positively selected for CCR7, with terminally differentiated effector memory CD45RA+ cells excluded. Each cell subset's genomic DNA was divided evenly among several immunoSEQ plates. Measured with immunoSEQ multiplex PCR; TCRdb has only the in-frame clones, and not every one. In the table there are 2 million or so clones, about 95% of which are singletons. Germline-derived CDR1 and CDR2 are SEHNR and FQNEAQ (reference sequence). Trimming at V came to 5 bases and at J to 4 bases, leaving 6 bases not matched to a gene. The CDR3 covers 16 residues.

The clonotype was recovered from a man aged 18-30 years in good health. The sequenced sample consisted of naive CD8+ T cells sorted from blood. The rearrangement links TRBV7-9 to TRBJ2-2; 11 bases are shared with TRBD1. CDR3 coding DNA: TGTGCCAGCAGCCCCGCGGGACAGGGGGGCACCGGGGAGCTGTTTTTT. This gives the protein CASSPAGQGGTGELFF.